Presented here are 2 T cell receptor beta chains from one specimen sequenced in a study of cytomegalovirus exposure and HLA in healthy donors. A multiplex PCR was run with 60 Vbeta primers and 13 Jbeta primers. Measured with immunoSEQ multiplex PCR; TCRdb has only the in-frame clones, and not every one. Here the sample spans 95,000 to 150,000 clones, under 85% being singletons. Sequences were obtained from PBMCs. These receptors all come from a human donor in good health.

This clone was observed a few times. The chain couples TRBV10-3 to TRBJ2-1, with TRBD2 as a possible D gene (7 bases). CDR1 ENHRY and CDR2 SYGVKD come from the germline V gene. V gave up 8 bases and J gave up 10 bases, with 15 bases separating them. CDR3 size: 12 residues. CDR3 in amino acids: CAIWGGGGEQFF. The CDR3 DNA reads TGTGCCATCTGGGGGGGAGGGGGGGAGCAGTTCTTC.

The chain has TRBV6-1 and TRBJ2-1; D unclear. This CDR3 is 11 amino acids long. The germline V and J ends were trimmed by 7 bases and 5 bases, with 6 bases remaining between them. Germline V CDR1 and CDR2: MNHNS, SASEGT. The CDR3 DNA is TGTGCCAGCACCACTCACAATGAGCAGTTCTTC. Encoded protein: CASTTHNEQFF.